Listed here is a single T cell receptor (beta chain). Its antigen is as yet unknown. This CDR3 comprises 16 residues. Per the germline V gene, CDR1 is SEHNR and CDR2 is FQNEAQ (reference sequence). The ends were cut back, 5 bases at V and 1 base at J, with 12 bases in the middle. These data originate in a study of siplizumab effects on memory and regulatory T cells. Points from the study as a whole: Fewer alloreactive sequences mapped to unstimulated CD4+ memory cells under siplizumab. The suppressive capacity of proliferating Tregs from siplizumab cultures remained unconfirmed.

Using immunoSEQ multiplex PCR, the repertoire was profiled, and TCRdb retains in-frame clones only, with some absent. The sample has approximately 50,000 clones; over 90% are singletons. This TCR was sampled from a human donor in good health. The chain employs TRBV7-9 and TRBJ2-6, with D possibly called TRBD1 or TRBD2 (5 bases each). Specimen: CD8+ T cells sorted from blood. The CDR3 here is CASSASWGSGANVLTF. In nucleotides, the CDR3 is TGTGCCAGCAGCGCCTCTTGGGGGTCTGGGGCCAACGTCCTGACTTTC.